This entry lists 9 T cell receptor beta chains sequenced from one sample in a study of shared clonotypes between healthy human individuals. The method was immunoSEQ multiplex PCR; TCRdb's version includes in-frame clones alone and lacks a portion of them. The sample holds 2.3 million or so clones; 80% to 95% are singletons and the top ten take approximately 0.4%. Sequencing was done on a sample of naive CD4+ T cells from PBMCs. Stated subset: CD45RA+ positively selected. The receptors stem from a man aged 18 to 29 in good health. Some clones in this sample may be carry-over from other donors' samples.

Regarding this clone: Other DNA sequences in this sample translate to the same CDR3. The V gene is TRBV7-2, the J gene TRBJ2-7; no firm D call. V lost 0 bases to trimming and J lost 0 bases, with 6 bases between them. Germline-derived CDR1 and CDR2 are SGHTA and FQGNSA. The CDR3 length is 14 residues. CDR3 nucleotides: TGTGCCAGCAGCTTAGCAGGCAGCTCCTACGAGCAGTACTTC. Its protein product is CASSLAGSSYEQYF.

The V gene is TRBV30, the J gene TRBJ1-1, with no clear D. Germline loops: CDR1 GTSNPN, CDR2 SVGIG (reference sequence). V lost 4 bases, J lost 3 bases, and 6 bases lay in between. The CDR3 has 11 residues. CDR3 in amino acids: CAWTGYTEAFF. CDR3 coding DNA: TGTGCCTGGACGGGGTACACTGAAGCTTTCTTT.

In its sample, this clone was seen a few times. This chain connects TRBV29-1 to TRBJ1-1; the D gene is possibly TRBD1 (5 bases). The ends were cut back, 7 bases at V and 8 bases at J, with 17 bases in the middle. Germline CDR1 is SQVTM and CDR2 is ANQGSEA. The CDR3 spans 12 residues. The DNA of the CDR3 is TGCAGCGGTATGGGGCCAGGGAGGGAAGCTTTCTTT. Translated: CSGMGPGREAFF.

The chain employs TRBV4-3 and TRBJ2-1; 7 bases are a match to TRBD2. The germline V gene encodes CDR1 LGHNA and CDR2 YSLEER. J gave up 8 bases and V 1 base, and 11 bases lay outside the gene matches. The CDR3 runs 16 residues. This CDR3 reads CASSQVIGGGSDEQFF. The DNA for the CDR3 is TGCGCCAGCAGCCAAGTAATAGGCGGGGGAAGCGATGAGCAGTTCTTC.

The chain links TRBV7-8 to TRBJ1-2; no clear D. This CDR3 comprises 13 residues. Germline loops: CDR1 SGHVS, CDR2 FQNEAQ. V shed 3 bases and J shed 8 bases, with 13 bases lying between them. CDR3 sequence: CASSFSKGAGYTF. DNA for the CDR3: TGTGCCAGCAGCTTCAGTAAAGGCGCCGGCTACACCTTC.

To note about this clone: The sample holds other DNA sequences that translate to the same CDR3. J is TRBJ2-1 and V is TRBV5-1; D may be TRBD2 (5 bases). V lost 5 bases, J lost 0 bases, and 12 bases lay in between. The germline V gene has CDR1 SGHRS and CDR2 YFSETQ. The CDR3 contains 15 residues. DNA for the CDR3: TGCGCCAGCAGTCCGAGCGGTAACTCCTACAATGAGCAGTTCTTC. Residues: CASSPSGNSYNEQFF.

The chain links TRBV5-5 to TRBJ1-1, with D uncertain. The CDR3 length is 14 residues. Trimming took 4 bases from V and 1 from J, leaving 11 bases between them. The germline V gene has CDR1 SGHKS and CDR2 YYEKEE (reference sequence). DNA of the CDR3: TGTGCCAGCAGCCCCGGCCAGCCGAACACTGAAGCTTTCTTT. Its translation: CASSPGQPNTEAFF.

This sequence joins TRBV19 and TRBJ1-3; no clear D gene. The CDR3 covers 14 residues. The V end was cut by 2 bases, the J end by 1 base, with 6 bases between. Germline lookup yields CDR1 LNHDA and CDR2 SQIVND (reference sequence). CDR3 in amino acids: CASSILGSGNTIYF. For the CDR3, the DNA is TGTGCCAGTAGTATATTGGGGTCTGGAAACACCATATATTTT.

The V gene is TRBV4-3, the J gene TRBJ2-3; 9 bases match TRBD2. Germline loops: CDR1 LGHNA, CDR2 YSLEER. Unmatched junction bases numbered 13, after V lost 4 bases and J lost 2 bases. The CDR3 runs to 18 residues. The CDR3 coding sequence is TGCGCCAGCAGCCGAAGGGCTAGCGGGATATCCGACACAGATACGCAGTATTTT. It is translated as CASSRRASGISDTDTQYF.